Listed below are T cell receptor beta chains from one sample, sequenced in a study of technical replicates of blood from several donors. The assay was immunoSEQ multiplex PCR, and TCRdb's table has in-frame clones only and misses some. The data show about 82,000 clones, roughly 93% seen once. Source material: T cells isolated from PBMCs. These receptors came from a human donor in good health. Both conserved end residues are part of each CDR3. The D gene is left open where the match is weak. Where a row states a size, it is once, few, many or the class of an expanded clone; other rows omit it.

j_call d_call clone_size v_call cdr3_nt cdr3_aa
TRBJ2-7 NA NA TRBV28 TGTGCCAGCAGCGATACCTCGGACAGATTTAGCTCCTACGAGCAGTACTTC CASSDTSDRFSSYEQYF
TRBJ2-5 NA NA TRBV30 TGTGCCTGGACAGTACAAGAGACCCAGTACTTC CAWTVQETQYF
TRBJ1-1 NA NA TRBV18 TGTGCCAGCTCACCAGGGGACAACGGCCAAGCTTTCTTT CASSPGDNGQAFF
TRBJ2-5 NA once TRBV19 TGTGCCAGTAGTATAGGCGGGCGCTATCAAGAGACCCAGTACTTC CASSIGGRYQETQYF
TRBJ2-6 NA NA TRBV18 TGTGCCAGCTCACCGTCAATGTCCTCTGGGGCCAACGTCCTGACTTTC CASSPSMSSGANVLTF
TRBJ1-1 TRBD1 NA TRBV19 TGTGCCAGTAGTATAGAACAGGGGACAACTGAAGCTTTCTTT CASSIEQGTTEAFF
TRBJ2-5 NA NA TRBV19 TGTGCCAGTACGGAGGTTGCTGGGGAGACCCAGTACTTC CASTEVAGETQYF
TRBJ1-1 NA NA TRBV15 TGTGCCACCAGCAGAGCCTCGTGGAACACTGAAGCTTTCTTT CATSRASWNTEAFF
TRBJ1-2 NA NA TRBV7-8 TGTGCCAGCAGCGTACCCCTAGATGGGAGCTATGGCTACACCTTC CASSVPLDGSYGYTF
TRBJ2-7 TRBD2 NA TRBV19 TGTGCCAGTAGTCAACCGAGCGGGGCCAGCTCCTACGAGCAGTACTTC CASSQPSGASSYEQYF
TRBJ1-5 TRBD1 NA TRBV28 TGTGCCAGCAGATCACCGGGACAGATTAGCAATCAGCCCCAGCATTTT CASRSPGQISNQPQHF
TRBJ2-7 NA NA TRBV10-3 TGTGCCATCAGTTTAGACTCCTACGAGCAGTACTTC CAISLDSYEQYF
TRBJ1-2 TRBD1 NA TRBV10-3 TGTGCCATCAGCGCGAGTCCGGGACAGGGAACCTACACCTTC CAISASPGQGTYTF
TRBJ2-3 TRBD2 NA TRBV7-9 TGTGCCAGCAGCGCTTGGACTAGCGGGGACTTAATCACAGATACGCAGTATTTT CASSAWTSGDLITDTQYF
TRBJ2-7 TRBD2 NA TRBV9 TGTGCCAGCAGCGAGGGGTCGGGACTAGTAAGCCACGAGCAGTACTTC CASSEGSGLVSHEQYF
TRBJ1-4 NA NA TRBV7-9 TGTGCCAGCAGCTTACAGGGAGGGGATGAAAAACTGTTTTTT CASSLQGGDEKLFF
TRBJ1-5 NA few TRBV9 TGTGCCAGCAGCGTAGGTGGGGAGGGCAATCAGCCCCAGCATTTT CASSVGGEGNQPQHF
TRBJ2-7 TRBD2 NA TRBV19 TGTGCCAGTAGTCTCACTAGCGGGAGCTCCTACGAGCAGTACTTC CASSLTSGSSYEQYF
TRBJ2-7 NA NA TRBV15 TGTGCCACCAGCAGAGATCCCTCAAGGGGATACGAGCAGTACTTC CATSRDPSRGYEQYF
TRBJ2-1 NA NA TRBV7-8 TGTGCCAGCAGCTTAGCTTATATCCGGTCCTACAATGAGCAGTTCTTC CASSLAYIRSYNEQFF
TRBJ1-4 NA NA TRBV10-3 TGTGCCATATCCCCGGGGGAAGGTGAAAAACTGTTTTTT CAISPGEGEKLFF
TRBJ1-2 NA NA TRBV25-1 TGTGCCAGCAGTGAGGGGCTGGCAGCTAACTATGGCTACACCTTC CASSEGLAANYGYTF
TRBJ2-2 NA NA TRBV10-3 TGTGCCATCTCCGGGGGAGTTAACACCGGGGAGCTGTTTTTT CAISGGVNTGELFF
TRBJ1-1 TRBD1 NA TRBV5-1 TGCGCCAGCAGGTGGGGACAGGCCCTCACAGAAGCTTTCTTT CASRWGQALTEAFF
TRBJ1-3 NA NA TRBV9 TGTGCCAGCAGCGTAGGTTGGACAGATTCAAACACCATATATTTT CASSVGWTDSNTIYF
TRBJ1-1 NA NA TRBV5-4 TGTGCCAGCAGTCAGAATAAGAAGCAGGGGAAGGGAACTGAAGCTTTCTTT CASSQNKKQGKGTEAFF
TRBJ1-4 NA once TRBV30 TGTGCCATTGAGGGAACAACTAATGAAAAACTGTTTTTT CAIEGTTNEKLFF
TRBJ2-5 NA NA TRBV5-1 TGCGCCAGCAGCTTGGAACGGGGTAGGCAAGAGACCCAGTACTTC CASSLERGRQETQYF
TRBJ2-1 TRBD2 NA TRBV5-1 TGCGCCAGCAGCTTCGGGCTAGCGGTCTACAATGAGCAGTTCTTC CASSFGLAVYNEQFF
TRBJ2-1 TRBD2 once TRBV30 TGTGCCTGGACCCGGCAGCGGGAGATTGGTGAGCAGTTCTTC CAWTRQREIGEQFF
TRBJ2-1 TRBD2 NA TRBV19 TGTGCCAGTAGTACTCGAGCCGGGACTAGTATCCTTAGAGGTGGCAATGAGCAGTTCTTC CASSTRAGTSILRGGNEQFF
TRBJ1-1 NA NA TRBV18 TGTGCCAGCTCACCACTCGACCGGGGCACTGAAGCTTTCTTT CASSPLDRGTEAFF
TRBJ2-1 NA NA TRBV7-3 TGTGCCAGCAGCTTAGCGACTTACAATGAGCAGTTCTTC CASSLATYNEQFF
TRBJ2-5 TRBD1 NA TRBV5-8 TGTGCCAGCAGCTCCGACAGGGGGATTCACACAGAGACCCAGTACTTC CASSSDRGIHTETQYF
TRBJ2-1 TRBD1 NA TRBV18 TGTGCCAGCTCACCACCGTACACAGGGGGCTTCAATGAGCAGTTCTTC CASSPPYTGGFNEQFF
TRBJ2-3 NA NA TRBV2 TGTGCCAGGCCCCTACCGGGACTTACCACTAGCACAGATACGCAGTATTTT CARPLPGLTTSTDTQYF
TRBJ1-3 TRBD1 NA TRBV2 TGTGCCAGCAGTGACACAGGGGAGGACACCATATATTTT CASSDTGEDTIYF
TRBJ2-3 NA NA TRBV20-1 TGCAGTGTCGCTGGGCAGGATACGCAGTATTTT CSVAGQDTQYF
TRBJ1-5 TRBD1 NA TRBV19 TGTGCCAGTGGACAGGGAGCAAATCAGCCCCAGCATTTT CASGQGANQPQHF
TRBJ1-5 NA once TRBV7-2 TGTGCCAGCAGCTTATGGGACTCTAGCAATCAGCCCCAGCATTTT CASSLWDSSNQPQHF
TRBJ1-2 NA NA TRBV5-1 TGCGCCAGCAGCTTGGCCGGGACTTCCAACTATGGCTACACCTTC CASSLAGTSNYGYTF
TRBJ2-1 NA NA TRBV28 TGTGCCAGCAGTAGCGTTTCCCGGTTCGATGAGCAGTTCTTC CASSSVSRFDEQFF
TRBJ2-3 TRBD2 NA TRBV29-1 TGCAGCGTAGGGGACAGACTAGCGGGAGCTCCAGATACGCAGTATTTT CSVGDRLAGAPDTQYF
TRBJ2-5 NA NA TRBV30 TGTGCCTGGAGTGCGGACAGCCAAGAGACCCAGTACTTC CAWSADSQETQYF
TRBJ2-3 NA NA TRBV27 TGTGCCAGCAGTTCGTTCCAGGGGTTTAGCACAGATACGCAGTATTTT CASSSFQGFSTDTQYF
TRBJ2-7 NA NA TRBV30 TGTGCCTGGAGTGTCGGACGGGGAAGGCAGTACTTC CAWSVGRGRQYF
TRBJ1-1 TRBD1 NA TRBV5-1 TGCGCCAGCAGCTACCGGGACAGGGGCCACACTGAAGCTTTCTTT CASSYRDRGHTEAFF
TRBJ2-3 TRBD1 NA TRBV7-6 TGTGCCAGCAGCTCCCGGGACAGGCGCACAGATACGCAGTATTTT CASSSRDRRTDTQYF
TRBJ2-5 TRBD2 NA TRBV7-2 TGTGCCAGCAGCTTAAGGACTAGCGGATTTTCGGCCCAGTACTTC CASSLRTSGFSAQYF
TRBJ1-2 NA NA TRBV5-4 TGTGCCAGCAGCTTGACGGCGGCCTATGGCTACACCTTC CASSLTAAYGYTF
TRBJ1-4 NA once TRBV6-5 TGTGCCAGCAGCGCAGGGTTGACTAATGAAAAACTGTTTTTT CASSAGLTNEKLFF
TRBJ2-1 TRBD2 NA TRBV9 TGTGCCAGCAGCCTCGGGACTAGTAAGTCCCATGAGCAGTTCTTC CASSLGTSKSHEQFF
TRBJ1-1 TRBD1 NA TRBV9 TGTGCCAGCAGCCGACAGGGAACCACTGAAGCTTTCTTT CASSRQGTTEAFF
TRBJ2-7 NA NA TRBV5-4 TGTGCCAGCAGCCTACGTCCAGGGTCCTGGGAGCAGTACTTC CASSLRPGSWEQYF
TRBJ2-7 NA few TRBV5-1 TGCGCCAGCACGTGGCCAGGCTCCTACGAGCAGTACTTC CASTWPGSYEQYF
TRBJ2-1 TRBD2 NA TRBV5-1 TGCGCCAGCAGCTTGAGACTAGCGGGAGGAGCTTACAATGAGCAGTTCTTC CASSLRLAGGAYNEQFF
TRBJ1-1 NA NA TRBV18 TGTGCCAGCTCTTACGGGGGTAACACTGAAGCTTTCTTT CASSYGGNTEAFF
TRBJ2-1 TRBD2 NA TRBV18 TGTGCCAGCTCACCTCGGCTTAGGGGACTAGCGGACCCCTACAATGAGCAGTTCTTC CASSPRLRGLADPYNEQFF
TRBJ2-7 TRBD2 NA TRBV7-8 TGTGCCAGCAGCTTCGGTCCCGGGAGGGCCTACGAGCAGTACTTC CASSFGPGRAYEQYF
TRBJ1-2 NA NA TRBV25-1 TGTGCCAGCAGTGCGGGGGGCGCGAATGGCTACACCTTC CASSAGGANGYTF